A single sample is the source of the 22 T cell receptor beta chains below, sequenced in a study of shared clonotypes between healthy human individuals. Repertoires were generated with immunoSEQ multiplex PCR, while TCRdb's copy carries only in-frame clones and drops some. The repertoire consists of approximately 460,000 clones, with roughly 80% occurring once and the leading ten covering about 12%. The material sequenced was PBMCs. The source of these receptors is a woman between 35 and 50 years old in good health. Some clones in this sample may be carry-over from other donors' samples.

The chain combines TRBV4-2 with TRBJ2-5, with D uncertain. V dropped 0 bases and J dropped 2 bases, with 7 bases sitting between them. The CDR3 is 14 residues long. Germline loops: CDR1 LGHNA, CDR2 YNFKEQ. CDR3: CASSQELRQETQYF. The CDR3 DNA reads TGTGCCAGCAGCCAAGAATTGCGGCAAGAGACCCAGTACTTC.

This clone was seen repeatedly, ten times or more. The CDR3 reads CASSEEGVSYEQYF. The CDR3, as DNA: TGTGCCAGCAGTGAGGAGGGGGTCTCCTACGAGCAGTACTTC. This sequence joins TRBV2 and TRBJ2-7; the D call may be TRBD1 or TRBD2 (6 bases each). The germline V gene has CDR1 SNHLY and CDR2 FYNNEI. V was shortened by 3 bases and J by 0 bases, with 9 bases between the two germline ends. CDR3 length: 14 amino acids.

This clone was counted at least ten times. This sequence joins TRBV28 and TRBJ2-3; no definite D call. Germline V gene sequence: CDR1 MDHEN, CDR2 SYDVKM. V was trimmed by 5 bases and J by 1 base, leaving 10 bases between them. The CDR3 totals 14 residues. The CDR3, as DNA: TGTGCCAGCAGTGTCATTGGGGGCACAGATACGCAGTATTTT. Translating gives CASSVIGGTDTQYF.

This chain links TRBV5-1 with TRBJ1-1; D is perhaps TRBD1 (5 bases). Germline assignment: CDR1 SGHRS and CDR2 YFSETQ. Trimming shortened V by 0 bases and J by 1 base, and 7 bases separated the two germline ends. This CDR3 has 14 residues. CDR3 DNA sequence: TGCGCCAGCAGCTTGGTCAGGGAGAACACTGAAGCTTTCTTT. Protein product: CASSLVRENTEAFF.

This chain joins TRBV18 and TRBJ1-2, with 9 bases fitting TRBD1. With 4 bases clipped from V and 0 bases from J, the junction kept 9 bases outside the gene matches. CDR1 and CDR2 (germline): KGHSH, LQKENI. CDR3 length equals 17 residues. CDR3 DNA: TGTGCCAGCTCACGCGGACAGGGGATGGGGACTAACTATGGCTACACCTTC. This gives the protein CASSRGQGMGTNYGYTF. The full variable domain, completed using reference TRBV18 and TRBJ1-2, is NAGVMQNPRHLVRRRGQEARLRCSPMKGHSHVYWYRQLPEEGLKFMVYLQKENIIDESGMPKERFSAEFPKEGPSILRIQQVVRGDSAAYFCASSRGQGMGTNYGYTFGSGTRLTVV.

V is TRBV4-1 and J is TRBJ1-2; D is unclear. Trimming shortened V by 3 bases and J by 8 bases, and 13 bases separated the two germline ends. CDR1 is MGHRA and CDR2 is YSYEKL in the germline V gene. This CDR3 contains 13 residues. CDR3 protein: CASSHRDGRGYTF. CDR3 bases: TGCGCCAGCAGCCACCGAGACGGACGGGGCTACACCTTC.

In this sample, this clone turned up once. The chain couples TRBV29-1 to TRBJ2-6; TRBD1 matches 9 bases. The CDR3 is 16 amino acids. CDR1 and CDR2 (germline): SQVTM, ANQGSEA. V was pared by 4 bases and J by 0 bases, with 4 bases of the junction left unmatched. The CDR3 loop reads CSVVSDRGSGANVLTF. The CDR3 nucleotides are TGCAGCGTTGTGTCGGACAGGGGCTCTGGGGCCAACGTCCTGACTTTC.

V usage is TRBV27 and J usage is TRBJ2-1; TRBD2 matches 9 bases. V shed 6 bases, J shed 9 bases, and the junction held 12 bases outside the gene matches. The CDR3 has 15 amino acids. Germline CDR1 and CDR2: MNHEY and SMNVEV (reference sequence). CDR3 nucleotide sequence: TGTGCCAGCAGGTCGGGGGCGGGAGGGCGGAGTGAGCAGTTCTTC. Translating it yields CASRSGAGGRSEQFF.

As concerns this clone: It is likely a read error: a sequence one base away is far more abundant. The CDR3 ends on some other residue instead of the conserved phenylalanine or tryptophan, so this is likely a read error. J is TRBJ1-1 and V is TRBV29-1; 9 positions match TRBD1. Trimming cost V 7 bases and J 5 bases; bases outside gene matches: 11. The V gene's germline CDR1 is SQVTM and CDR2 ANQGSEA. The CDR3 sequence is 14 residues long. CDR3 nucleotides: TGCAGCGGGATGCTACAGGGGGCGTGGACTGAAGCTTTCCTT. Its protein is CSGMLQGAWTEAFL.

The rearrangement joins TRBV4-2 to TRBJ2-1; 10 bases match TRBD2. Germline trimming cut 3 bases from V and 3 bases from J; bases unmatched to any gene: 2. The germline gives CDR1 LGHNA, CDR2 YNFKEQ. The CDR3 loop spans 15 amino acids. The CDR3 DNA reads as TGTGCCAGCAGCCATGAGCGGGAGGGCTACAATGAGCAGTTCTTC. Its protein is CASSHEREGYNEQFF.

This chain uses TRBV15 with TRBJ2-2; D is unresolved. CDR3 length: 14 amino acids. V was pared by 5 bases and J by 6 bases, with 13 bases between. Looked up from germline, CDR1 is LNHNV and CDR2 is YYDKDF (reference sequence). This CDR3 is CATSGNAEAGELFF. The CDR3 DNA reads TGTGCCACCAGCGGGAACGCCGAGGCCGGGGAGCTGTTTTTT.

The chain joins TRBV6-6 to TRBJ1-4, with a tentative D call TRBD1 (6 bases). CDR1 and CDR2 (germline): MNHNY, SVGAGI (reference sequence). Trimming shortened V by 2 bases and J by 8 bases, and 12 bases separated the two germline ends. This CDR3 comprises 14 residues. The CDR3 here is CASSYQGLGEKLFF. The CDR3 DNA reads as TGTGCCAGCAGTTACCAGGGGCTGGGAGAAAAACTGTTTTTT.

The chain employs TRBV27 and TRBJ2-3; 7 bases map to TRBD2. The germline V gene encodes CDR1 MNHEY and CDR2 SMNVEV (reference sequence). The CDR3 covers 12 residues. J was trimmed by 7 bases and V by 6 bases; bases with no gene match: 4. The DNA for the CDR3 is TGTGCCAGCAGGACTAGCTCCCATACGCAGTATTTT. Translation gives CASRTSSHTQYF.

There are many counts of this clone. Other DNA sequences within the sample encode an identical CDR3. J is TRBJ1-2 and V is TRBV28; maybe TRBD1 (6 bases). V was shortened by 7 bases and J by 3 bases, with 12 bases between the two germline ends. This CDR3 contains 13 residues. The V gene's germline CDR1 is MDHEN and CDR2 SYDVKM. CDR3 sequence reads: CASNEGGYYGYTF. The CDR3 DNA follows: TGTGCCAGCAACGAGGGGGGTTACTATGGCTACACCTTC.

The rearrangement links TRBV11-1 to TRBJ1-3, with a weak D call TRBD1 (5 bases). The germline V and J ends were trimmed by 4 bases and 0 bases, with 10 bases remaining between them. There are 15 residues in the CDR3. Germline V CDR1 and CDR2: SGHAT, FQDESV (reference sequence). CDR3 sequence: CASSSDGHSGNTIYF. The DNA of the CDR3 is TGTGCCAGCAGCTCGGACGGACACTCTGGAAACACCATATATTTT. Looking up the rest from reference TRBV11-1 and TRBJ1-3 gives the full variable domain: EAEVAQSPRYKITEKSQAVAFWCDPISGHATLYWYRQILGQGPELLVQFQDESVVDDSQLPKDRFSAERLKGVDSTLKIQPAELGDSAMYLCASSSDGHSGNTIYFGEGSWLTVV.

The genes are TRBV11-3 and TRBJ2-7, with unresolved D. The CDR3 covers 13 residues. Germline CDR1 reads SGHNT; CDR2 reads YENEEA. Trimming removed 2 bases from V and 6 bases from J, with 11 bases in between. The chain's CDR3 is CASSLNNSPEQYF. For the CDR3, the DNA is TGTGCCAGCAGCTTAAACAACTCTCCCGAGCAGTACTTC.

With regard to this clone: A far larger clone is off by one base, so a read error is likely. The V gene is TRBV6-6, the J gene TRBJ1-5; 9 positions match TRBD1. The CDR3 loop spans 16 amino acids. Germline V gene data show CDR1 as MNHNY and CDR2 as SVGAGI (reference sequence). The CDR3 DNA follows: TGTGCCACACAGGGGGCGGAGGGCTATAGCAATCAGCTCCAGCATTTT. It is translated as CATQGAEGYSNQLQHF.

V gene TRBV2 combines with J gene TRBJ1-1, with 7 nucleotides matching TRBD1. CDR3 length: 14 residues. Germline assignment: CDR1 SNHLY and CDR2 FYNNEI. V gave up 8 bases and J gave up 10 bases; unmatched junction bases: 16. As DNA, the CDR3 is TGTGCCAGCGGCCCCGGGATAGGGGGCGACATAGCTTTCTTT. This codes for CASGPGIGGDIAFF.

The chain uses TRBV6-1 and TRBJ2-7; D remains unclear. The CDR3 is 14 residues long. Germline assignment: CDR1 MNHNS and CDR2 SASEGT. With 5 bases removed from V and 1 base from J, the gap between germline ends came to 12 bases. The CDR3 region is CASSINFQSYEQYF. The CDR3 DNA reads TGTGCCAGCAGTATAAACTTCCAATCCTACGAGCAGTACTTC.

As for this clone: This likely stems from a read error, as it lies one base from a far larger clone. Here the CDR3 DNA reads TGTGTCAGCGGCTTGGGACTAGAGGCCTCTGGGGCCAACGTCCTGACTTTC. It is translated as CVSGLGLEASGANVLTF. This chain connects TRBV5-6 to TRBJ2-6, with 8 nucleotides matching TRBD2. In germline, CDR1 is SGHDT, CDR2 YYEEEE. CDR3 size: 17 residues.

This clone was seen once. The chain couples TRBV19 to TRBJ1-2, with D uncertain. Germline CDR1 and CDR2: LNHDA and SQIVND (reference sequence). Deletions cut 2 bases from V and 5 bases from J, with 15 bases between. The CDR3 extends over 15 amino acids. The DNA of the CDR3 is TGTGCCAGTAGTATACCGAATCAGTTGGGGTATGGCTACACCTTC. Amino acids: CASSIPNQLGYGYTF.

The gene calls are TRBV5-1 and TRBJ1-1; weak D call: TRBD1 (5 bases). The CDR3 has 14 residues. CDR1 is SGHRS, CDR2 YFSETQ, per germline. The germline V and J ends were trimmed by 4 bases and 0 bases, with 10 bases remaining between them. DNA for the CDR3: TGCGCCAGCAGCCCCGGGGCCATGAACACTGAAGCTTTCTTT. It encodes CASSPGAMNTEAFF.